The rows below give T cell receptor beta chains drawn from one sample of a study of immune characterization of retroperitoneal liposarcoma. From the PCR reads, TCRdb called clonotypes with MiXCR, one entry per CDR3 protein. Among around 10,000 distinct CDR3 sequences listed, 40% to 55% were seen once. What was sequenced was tumor tissue. The receptors shown here come from a female donor with retroperitoneal liposarcoma. Each CDR3 is given with its conserved first and last residue. D genes are given only for firm matches. Size is stated for part of the rows, as once, few or many counts, or as a class when the clone is expanded.

TRBV7-6	.	.	TRBJ2-3	CASSLVIGSSTDTQYF	TGTGCCAGCAGCTTAGTGATCGGATCTAGCACAGATACGCAGTATTTT
TRBV12-3/TRBV12-4	few	.	TRBJ1-2	CASSFRGVDYGYTF	TGTGCCAGCAGTTTCAGGGGTGTTGACTATGGCTACACCTTC
TRBV6-1	few	.	TRBJ2-4	CASRLSARSYNEQYF	TGTGCCAGCAGACTTAGCGCCCGATCCTACAATGAGCAGTACTTC
TRBV6-2/TRBV6-3	once	TRBD2	TRBJ2-5	CASSPTSGRIRGTQYF	TGTGCCAGCAGCCCGACTAGCGGGAGGATTAGGGGGACCCAGTACTTC
TRBV6-5	few	.	TRBJ2-1	CASSYSYGIRGAYNEQFF	TGTGCCAGCAGTTACTCTTACGGGATTCGAGGGGCCTACAATGAGCAGTTCTTC
TRBV7-8	few	.	TRBJ2-5	CASSLGTNNEQYF	TGTGCCAGCAGCTTAGGGACTAACAATGAGCAGTACTTC
TRBV7-2	once	.	TRBJ2-7	CASSLDPSYEQYF	TGTGCCAGCAGCTTAGACCCCAGCTACGAGCAGTACTTC
TRBV7-2	.	.	TRBJ2-5	CASSSPPGSTNQETQYF	TGTGCCAGCAGCTCCCCCCCCGGGTCGACTAACCAAGAGACCCAGTACTTC
TRBV6-2/TRBV6-3	.	TRBD2	TRBJ2-5	CASSDSGSETQYF	TGTGCCAGCAGTGATAGCGGGAGTGAGACCCAGTACTTC
TRBV7-6	medium-sized	.	TRBJ2-7	CASSFPGYSTYEQYF	TGTGCCAGCAGCTTCCCGGGTTACAGTACCTACGAGCAGTACTTC
TRBV10-1	.	.	TRBJ2-1	CASRGASGEQFF	TGCGCCAGCAGGGGGGCCAGCGGTGAGCAGTTCTTC
TRBV12-5	.	TRBD2	TRBJ2-7	CASGLALIRGLAGRGSYEQYF	TGTGCTAGTGGTTTGGCACTAATCAGGGGACTAGCGGGGAGGGGCTCCTACGAGCAGTACTTC
TRBV7-6	medium-sized	.	TRBJ1-6	CASSPLARGLSPLHF	TGTGCCAGCAGCCCACTGGCCAGGGGACTTTCACCCCTCCACTTT
TRBV6-6	medium-sized	TRBD2	TRBJ2-7	CASSYLGLADYEQYF	TGTGCCAGCAGTTACTTGGGACTAGCGGATTACGAGCAGTACTTC
TRBV6-1	.	.	TRBJ1-2	CASSFRQQSYGYTF	TGTGCCAGCAGTTTCCGACAACAGAGCTATGGCTACACCTTC
TRBV6-1	medium-sized	.	TRBJ2-1	CASKGRTYNEQFF	TGTGCCAGCAAGGGTCGAACCTACAATGAGCAGTTCTTC
TRBV6-4	.	.	TRBJ1-2	CASIPLMEQNSSNGYTF	TGTGCCAGCATCCCCCTGATGGAACAGAATTCTTCTAACGGCTACACCTTC
TRBV7-6	few	TRBD1	TRBJ2-7	CASSLVSGQGPYEQYF	TGTGCCAGCAGCTTAGTTTCCGGACAGGGTCCCTACGAGCAGTACTTC
TRBV6-9	.	.	TRBJ1-1	CASCDSPNTEAFF	TGTGCCAGCTGCGATAGTCCAAACACTGAAGCTTTCTTT
TRBV11-3	many	TRBD1	TRBJ2-7	CASFTGDRVGGNEQYF	TGTGCCAGCTTCACCGGGGACAGGGTCGGGGGTAATGAGCAGTACTTC
TRBV7-8	medium-sized	.	TRBJ2-7	CASSLRFGPRYEQYF	TGTGCCAGCAGCTTAAGGTTCGGGCCTCGCTACGAGCAGTACTTC
TRBV6-1	few	.	TRBJ2-1	CASTADNEQFF	TGTGCCAGCACCGCAGACAATGAGCAGTTCTTC
TRBV27	.	TRBD2	TRBJ2-1	CASSSKPGLADYNEQFF	TGTGCCAGCAGTAGTAAACCTGGACTAGCGGACTACAATGAGCAGTTCTTC
TRBV6-2/TRBV6-3	few	.	TRBJ1-2	CASSYGRQFYGYTF	TGTGCCAGCAGTTACGGCAGACAATTCTATGGCTACACCTTC
TRBV6-6	once	.	TRBJ2-1	CASSYSRGHEQFF	TGTGCCAGCAGTTACTCGAGAGGTCATGAGCAGTTCTTC
TRBV7-2	medium-sized	TRBD1	TRBJ2-7	CASSSPGTGSGEQYF	TGTGCCAGCAGCTCTCCCGGGACAGGGTCAGGCGAGCAGTACTTC
TRBV6-1	.	.	TRBJ2-3	CASSPGASTDTQYF	TGTGCCAGCAGCCCAGGGGCTAGCACAGATACGCAGTATTTT
TRBV7-2	.	.	TRBJ2-7	CASSDRTGTAYEQYF	TGTGCCAGCAGCGACAGGACGGGCACGGCCTACGAGCAGTACTTC
TRBV24-1	.	TRBD1	TRBJ2-5	CATSDQDRAETQYF	TGTGCCACCAGTGATCAGGACAGGGCGGAGACCCAGTACTTC
TRBV7-4	.	.	TRBJ2-5	CASSLQETQYF	TGTGCCAGCAGCCTCCAAGAGACCCAGTACTTC
TRBV7-2	medium-sized	TRBD1	TRBJ2-1	CASSFGTEYNEQFF	TGTGCCAGCAGCTTCGGGACAGAATACAATGAGCAGTTCTTC
TRBV7-2	few	TRBD1	TRBJ2-1	CASSADRGAYNEQFF	TGTGCCAGCAGCGCCGACAGGGGGGCCTACAATGAGCAGTTCTTC
TRBV6-1	medium-sized	TRBD2	TRBJ2-1	CASSVSLAGGGNEQFF	TGTGCCAGCAGTGTCTCTCTAGCGGGAGGTGGGAATGAGCAGTTCTTC
TRBV12-3/TRBV12-4	.	.	TRBJ2-7	CASSLEYEQYF	TGTGCCAGCAGTTTAGAATACGAGCAGTACTTC
TRBV10-3	.	.	TRBJ2-6	CAFLSGQSGANVLTF	TGTGCCTTCCTATCTGGACAGTCTGGGGCCAACGTCCTGACTTTC
TRBV7-9	medium-sized	.	TRBJ2-7	CASSETGAYEQYF	TGTGCCAGCAGCGAGACAGGAGCCTACGAGCAGTACTTC
TRBV7-2	.	TRBD2	TRBJ2-4	CASSPRLGTSREPQYF	TGTGCCAGCAGCCCTCGGTTAGGGACTAGCCGTGAGCCCCAGTACTTC
TRBV11-1	few	.	TRBJ2-1	CASTEDGGPSYNEQFF	TGTGCCAGCACCGAAGACGGGGGGCCCTCCTACAATGAGCAGTTCTTC
TRBV11-3	few	TRBD2	TRBJ2-3	CASSFGLAGTDTQYF	TGTGCCAGCAGCTTCGGACTAGCGGGGACAGATACGCAGTATTTT
TRBV27	.	TRBD2	TRBJ2-1	CASRLAGGYNEQFF	TGTGCCAGCAGACTAGCGGGAGGGTACAATGAGCAGTTCTTC
TRBV6-1	.	TRBD1	TRBJ1-2	CASSEVQGEVGYTF	TGTGCCAGCAGTGAAGTACAGGGGGAGGTTGGCTACACCTTC
TRBV6-2/TRBV6-3	.	.	TRBJ2-5	CASRKETQYF	TGTGCCAGCAGAAAAGAGACCCAGTACTTC
TRBV6-1	.	TRBD2	TRBJ2-4	CASSEDPLVGGWDIQYF	TGTGCCAGCAGTGAAGATCCTCTTGTCGGGGGGTGGGACATTCAGTACTTC
TRBV28	.	TRBD1	TRBJ2-7	CASSSPTGDHEQYF	TGTGCCAGCAGTTCACCCACAGGGGACCACGAGCAGTACTTC
TRBV7-2	medium-sized	TRBD2	TRBJ2-1	CASSLRTSQGNEQFF	TGTGCCAGCAGCCTTCGGACTAGCCAGGGCAATGAGCAGTTCTTC
TRBV6-1	.	TRBD2	TRBJ2-7	CASSPGGSIYEQYF	TGTGCCAGCAGCCCGGGGGGATCGATCTACGAGCAGTACTTC
TRBV6-4	medium-sized	TRBD2	TRBJ2-7	CAPREVAGEPYNEQYF	TGTGCCCCCAGGGAGGTAGCGGGAGAGCCCTACAATGAGCAGTACTTC
TRBV6-6	.	TRBD2	TRBJ2-7	CASSGSGAEPQYF	TGTGCCAGCAGTGGGAGCGGGGCCGAGCCCCAGTACTTC
TRBV6-6	.	TRBD2	TRBJ2-3	CASSSPLPGLAGGSTDTQYF	TGTGCCAGCAGTTCCCCGCTTCCGGGACTAGCGGGAGGATCCACAGATACGCAGTATTTT
TRBV6-1	.	.	TRBJ1-1	CASRLDGLNTEAFF	TGTGCCAGCAGACTCGACGGACTGAACACTGAAGCTTTCTTT
TRBV6-1	.	.	TRBJ2-1	CASTSDFNEQFF	TGTGCCAGCACCTCAGACTTTAATGAGCAGTTCTTC
TRBV6-6	few	.	TRBJ2-1	CASSYSAAVANEQFF	TGTGCCAGCAGTTACTCGGCGGCGGTGGCCAATGAGCAGTTCTTC
TRBV6-1	.	.	TRBJ2-1	CASSSTWVSEQFF	TGTGCCAGCAGTAGCACTTGGGTTAGTGAGCAGTTCTTC